The 29 T cell receptor beta chains given below trace back to one sample, sequenced in a study of T cells in women clearing cervical HPV infection. Sequencing used immunoSEQ multiplex PCR; TCRdb keeps in-frame clones, though not all of them. Its table records tens of thousands of clones. The sequencing input was blood buffy coat. These receptor sequences come from a woman aged 18-70 years with a cervical HPV16 infection that either progressed to CIN3+ or cleared (not recorded which).

With respect to this clone: From the germline J gene comes the end of the CDR3, since the read stops 3 residues before it. The gene calls are TRBV11-1 and TRBJ2-7, with D maybe TRBD2 (5 bases). V gave up 5 bases and J gave up 4 bases, with 15 bases separating them. The V gene's germline CDR1 is SGHAT and CDR2 FQDESV (reference sequence). The CDR3 has 14 amino acids. The CDR3 reads CASSPRAGGYEQYF. The CDR3 DNA, read in part, is TGTGCCAGCAGCCCGCGAGCAGGAGGTTACGAG.

The covered CDR3 bases are TGCGCCAGCAGCCCTCGATCCGGGACAGAGAGC. This encodes CASSPRSGTES. From start to end, the CDR3 is CASSPRSGTESYTF. V is TRBV5-1 and J is TRBJ1-2, with 7 bases that match TRBD1. The read ends 3 residues early relative to the CDR3; the germline J gene fills the gap. The germline V gene encodes CDR1 SGHRS and CDR2 YFSETQ. This CDR3 is 14 amino acids long.

Details on this clone: The read ends 3 residues early relative to the CDR3; the germline J gene fills the gap. J is TRBJ1-2 and V is TRBV2, with D possibly being TRBD1 (5 bases). The CDR3 spans 12 residues. The germline gives CDR1 SNHLY, CDR2 FYNNEI. The part of the CDR3 DNA that was read is TGTGCCAGCAGTGAGACTGGGGGGACC. This translates into CASSETGGT. Given in full, the CDR3 is CASSETGGTYTF.

To note about this clone: One end of the junction fails to match germline, which may point to a read error. The DNA ends 3 residues before the CDR3 does, and the rest of the CDR3 is filled in from the germline J gene. Other DNA sequences within the sample encode an identical CDR3. The chain is built from TRBV7-3 and TRBJ1-3; 10 nucleotides agree with TRBD1. Germline V CDR1 and CDR2: SGHTA, FQGTGA. The CDR3 consists of 13 residues. CDR3 region: CASSSGTGDTIYF. CDR3 DNA (partial): TGTGCCAGCAGTTCCGGGACAGGGGACACA.

As regards this clone: Read data end 3 residues before the CDR3 end; the end is taken from the germline J gene. The genes are TRBV11-2 and TRBJ1-2; 7 bases fit TRBD1. CDR3 length equals 14 residues. CDR1 is SGHAT, CDR2 FQNNGV, per germline. CDR3 loop: CASSFTRGAETYTF. CDR3 DNA, as far as it was read: TGTGCCAGCAGCTTTACCAGGGGGGCAGAGACC. Combining the CDR3 with reference TRBV11-2 and TRBJ1-2 gives the whole variable domain EAGVAQSPRYKIIEKRQSVAFWCNPISGHATLYWYQQILGQGPKLLIQFQNNGVVDDSQLPKDRFSAERLKGVDSTLKIQPAKLEDSAVYLCASSFTRGAETYTFGSGTRLTVV.

Remarks on this clone: The CDR3 end falls 3 residues outside the read, so it is completed with the germline J gene. The rearrangement uses TRBV7-3 and TRBJ2-3; 7 positions agree with TRBD2. Trimming cost V 3 bases and J 1 base; bases outside gene matches: 7. CDR3 size: 16 residues. From germline, CDR1 is SGHTA and CDR2 FQGTGA. CDR3 amino acids: CASSLKGGGGTDTQYF. The CDR3 bases that were read are TGTGCCAGCAGCTTGAAGGGCGGGGGTGGCACAGATACG.

With regard to this clone: Read sequence stops 3 residues before the CDR3 end, and the germline J gene provides the missing end. V is TRBV5-1 and J is TRBJ1-1; possible D gene TRBD1, 5 bases. CDR3 length equals 13 residues. Trimming pared 4 bases from V and 0 bases from J, leaving 7 bases between. Looked up from germline, CDR1 is SGHRS and CDR2 is YFSETQ. CDR3 DNA, as far as it was read: TGCGCCAGCAGCCTGGACATGAACACTGAA. Protein product: CASSLDMNTE. The entire CDR3 is CASSLDMNTEAFF. Full variable domain (remainder filled in from reference TRBV5-1 and TRBJ1-1): KAGVTQTPRYLIKTRGQQVTLSCSPISGHRSVSWYQQTPGQGLQFLFEYFSETQRNKGNFPGRFSGRQFSNSRSEMNVSTLELGDSALYLCASSLDMNTEAFFGQGTRLTVV.

Notes on this clone: The observed sequence ends 3 residues before the CDR3 terminus, with the missing tail filled in from the germline J gene. The chain carries TRBV7-2 and TRBJ2-5; 8 bases match TRBD2. With 1 base clipped from V and 1 base from J, the junction kept 2 bases outside the gene matches. CDR3 length equals 15 residues. Germline values: CDR1 SGHTA, CDR2 FQGNSA. The CDR3 here is CASSLGLAGQETQYF. CDR3 DNA, as far as it was read: TGTGCCAGCAGCTTAGGCCTAGCGGGCCAAGAGACC. Filled out from reference TRBV7-2 and TRBJ2-5, the complete variable domain reads GAGVSQSPSNKVTEKGKDVELRCDPISGHTALYWYRQSLGQGLEFLIYFQGNSAPDKSGLPSDRFSAERTGGSVSTLTIQRTQQEDSAVYLCASSLGLAGQETQYFGPGTRLLVL.

A note on this clone: The read finishes 3 residues shy of the CDR3 end, and the germline J gene is used to complete it. V usage is TRBV18 and J usage is TRBJ1-2, with TRBD1 matching over 12 bases. The CDR3 totals 15 residues. Germline V gene data show CDR1 as KGHSH and CDR2 as LQKENI. The part of the CDR3 DNA that was read is TGTGCCAGCTCACTATACCGGGACAGGGGGCACGAC. It is translated as CASSLYRDRGHD. The CDR3 reads in full as CASSLYRDRGHDYTF.

Concerning this clone itself: The read ends 3 residues early relative to the CDR3; the germline J gene fills the gap. The V and J genes are TRBV2 and TRBJ1-2; D remains ambiguous. Germline V gene lookup returns CDR1 SNHLY and CDR2 FYNNEI. This CDR3 has 16 amino acids. The chain's CDR3 is CASSRTTSGRANDYTF. CDR3 DNA, as far as it was read: TGTGCCAGCAGTCGCACGACTAGCGGGAGGGCGAATGAC.

With respect to this clone: The missing CDR3 end, 3 residues past where the read stops, is filled in from the germline J gene. The J gene is TRBJ2-2, the V gene TRBV10-2, with 7 bases that match TRBD1. The CDR3 length is 15 residues. The germline V gene has CDR1 WSHSY and CDR2 SAAADI. V lost 7 bases to trimming and J lost 4 bases; unmatched junction nucleotides: 9. CDR3 in amino acids: CASTRQGSSTGELFF. The sequenced part of the CDR3 DNA is TGCGCCAGCACGCGACAGGGAAGTTCCACCGGGGAG.

In regard to this clone: With the read ending 3 residues before the CDR3 end, the germline J gene is used to fill in that end. The rearrangement uses TRBV7-9 and TRBJ1-3; weak D call: TRBD1 (6 bases). The CDR3 is 15 residues long. Trimming removed 4 bases at V and 0 bases at J, with 10 bases between. Germline loops: CDR1 SEHNR, CDR2 FQNEAQ (reference sequence). The DNA read from the CDR3 is TGTGCCAGCAGCTGGGACATGAGCTCTGGAAACACC. This sequence encodes CASSWDMSSGNT. The full CDR3 is CASSWDMSSGNTIYF.

This chain's CDR3 is CASSLTQVGADNQPQHF. CDR3 DNA, as far as it was read: TGTGCCAGTAGTTTGACCCAGGTGGGGGCTGACAATCAGCCC. V gene TRBV19 combines with J gene TRBJ1-5, with D possibly matching TRBD1 (6 bases). The CDR3 goes on 3 residues after the read ends, and that part is filled in from the germline J gene. V was cut by 5 bases and J by 3 bases, with 20 bases left in between. This CDR3 comprises 17 residues. Germline CDR1 and CDR2: LNHDA and SQIVND (reference sequence).

Notes on this clone: The read halts 3 residues ahead of the CDR3 end, with the missing end drawn from the germline J gene. This chain links TRBV19 with TRBJ2-1, with D perhaps TRBD2 (5 bases). V lost 4 bases and J 4 bases, leaving 8 bases between the germline ends. The CDR3 totals 13 residues. Looked up from germline, CDR1 is LNHDA and CDR2 is SQIVND (reference sequence). This CDR3 reads CASSTRTYNEQFF. The covered CDR3 bases are TGTGCCAGTAGTACCCGGACTTACAATGAG.

CDR3 protein: CASSLQGDRQPQHF. Incomplete CDR3 DNA: TGTGCCAGCAGCTTACAGGGGGATCGTCAGCCC. The chain joins TRBV7-9 to TRBJ1-5; 7 bases are a match to TRBD1. The read comes to an end 3 residues before the CDR3 does, leaving the germline J gene to fill in the end. V was clipped by 2 bases and J by 6 bases; unmatched bases: 4. CDR3 length: 14 amino acids. Germline V gene sequence: CDR1 SEHNR, CDR2 FQNEAQ (reference sequence).

Points on this clone: Coverage ceases 3 residues before the CDR3 finishes, and the germline J gene fills in the end. The genes are TRBV7-9 and TRBJ1-5; possibly TRBD1 for D (5 bases). There are 14 residues in the CDR3. Germline V gene sequence: CDR1 SEHNR, CDR2 FQNEAQ (reference sequence). The V end was cut by 2 bases, the J end by 4 bases, with 9 bases between. The sequenced CDR3 bases are TGTGCCAGCAGCTTAACGACAGATAATCAGCCC. This encodes CASSLTTDNQP. The complete CDR3 protein is CASSLTTDNQPQHF.

Details on this clone: The read falls 3 residues short of the CDR3 end, and the missing part is taken from the germline J gene. V gene TRBV7-3 combines with J gene TRBJ1-2; D possibly corresponds to TRBD1 (6 bases). The CDR3 covers 15 residues. V was cut by 1 base and J by 6 bases, with 15 bases left in between. Per the germline V gene, CDR1 is SGHTA and CDR2 is FQGTGA. The CDR3 here is CASSLREGRGDGYTF. CDR3 DNA (partial): TGTGCCAGCAGCTTAAGAGAAGGCAGGGGAGATGGC.

On this clone: The junction differs from germline at one of its ends, possibly a read error. The CDR3 extends 3 residues past the end of the read, so its final part is completed from the germline J gene. The sample holds other DNA sequences that translate to the same CDR3. The chain is built from TRBV7-2 and TRBJ1-3; a possible D gene is TRBD1 (5 bases). CDR1 is SGHTA and CDR2 is FQGNSA in the germline V gene. The CDR3 has 15 residues. The part of the CDR3 DNA that was read is TGTGCCAGCAGCTTAGCGCCGGGGCGGGGAAACACA. This translates into CASSLAPGRGNT. The entire CDR3 sequence reads CASSLAPGRGNTIYF.

The CDR3 sequence is CASSASTGTVPYEQYF. The CDR3 bases that were read are TGTGCCAGCAGTGCATCGACCGGGACAGTCCCCTACGAG. The rearrangement links TRBV6-1 to TRBJ2-7, with 7 bases that match TRBD1. The CDR3 is cut off 3 residues early in the read; its end comes from the germline J gene. The V gene's germline CDR1 is MNHNS and CDR2 SASEGT. The CDR3 contains 16 residues. V lost 4 bases to trimming and J lost 2 bases; unmatched junction nucleotides: 11.

Comments on this clone: The sequenced fragment ends 3 residues before the CDR3 boundary, so the rest is inferred from the germline J gene. This chain links TRBV6-4 with TRBJ2-3; D is perhaps TRBD1 (5 bases). Trimming took off 4 bases at V and 1 base at J, with 9 bases between the two ends. Germline V lookup: CDR1 MRHNA, CDR2 SNTAGT. The CDR3 covers 14 residues. CDR3: CASSVQDGTDTQYF. The CDR3 bases that were read are TGTGCCAGCAGTGTACAGGACGGCACAGATACG.

Comment on this clone: The read ends 3 residues before the CDR3 terminus; that terminus is restored from the germline J gene. The chain has TRBV20-1 and TRBJ1-5, with D perhaps TRBD1 (6 bases). The CDR3 runs to 17 residues. With 4 bases removed from V and 6 bases from J, the gap between germline ends came to 25 bases. The germline V gene encodes CDR1 DFQATT and CDR2 SNEGSKA (reference sequence). The CDR3 DNA, read in part, is TGCAGTGCTATTTTGAGTGGTTCCGGGGGGCTGGGTCAGCCC. It is translated as CSAILSGSGGLGQP. The CDR3 reads in full as CSAILSGSGGLGQPQHF.

Turning to this clone: The CDR3 end lies 3 residues beyond the end of the read and is filled in from the germline J gene. The rearrangement joins TRBV10-3 to TRBJ2-3; D perhaps matches TRBD2 (7 bases). V shed 6 bases and J shed 6 bases, with 19 bases lying between them. The germline gives CDR1 ENHRY, CDR2 SYGVKD. The length of the CDR3 is 15 residues. CDR3 residues: CAIRVAGEGRDTQYF. The DNA read from the CDR3 is TGTGCCATCAGGGTGGCAGGGGAGGGCCGGGATACG.

Regarding this clone: The read halts 3 residues ahead of the CDR3 end, with the missing end drawn from the germline J gene. The chain recombines TRBV20-1 with TRBJ2-1, with TRBD1 matching over 7 bases. The CDR3 is 14 residues long. The V gene end was trimmed by 6 bases and the J gene end by 7 bases; junction bases not matched to a gene: 12. CDR1 DFQATT and CDR2 SNEGSKA come from the germline V gene (reference sequence). Here the CDR3 reads CSAPSGQSPNEQFF. CDR3 DNA, as far as it was read: TGCAGTGCCCCCTCGGGACAGTCGCCAAATGAG.

About this clone itself: The observed sequence ends 3 residues before the CDR3 terminus, with the missing tail filled in from the germline J gene. The chain recombines TRBV18 with TRBJ2-3, with D unclear. Germline-derived CDR1 and CDR2 are KGHSH and LQKENI. The V end was cut by 3 bases, the J end by 1 base, with 11 bases between. The CDR3 totals 15 residues. The CDR3 loop is CASSPDNSGTDTQYF. CDR3 DNA (partial): TGTGCCAGCTCACCTGACAACTCCGGCACAGATACG.

CDR3 DNA (partial): TGTGCCAGCAGTGAGACAGTCCCTAGGGGAAAA. It yields the protein CASSETVPRGK. In full, the CDR3 is CASSETVPRGKLFF. This chain links TRBV6-1 with TRBJ1-4, with D maybe TRBD1 (5 bases). The read is 3 residues too short to cover the CDR3 end, so that end is filled in from the germline J gene. The CDR3 has 14 amino acids. The V and J ends lost 3 bases and 10 bases respectively, with 15 bases between them. CDR1 and CDR2 (germline): MNHNS, SASEGT.

A word on this clone: The DNA ends 3 residues before the CDR3 does, and the rest of the CDR3 is filled in from the germline J gene. The rearrangement joins TRBV30 to TRBJ1-2, with TRBD1 matching over 10 bases. The CDR3 extends over 16 amino acids. The V segment lost 0 bases and the J segment 7 bases; nucleotides outside the gene matches: 11. CDR1 is GTSNPN and CDR2 is SVGIG in the germline V gene (reference sequence). The CDR3 is CAWSVRLRTGGGGYTF. CDR3 DNA, as far as it was read: TGTGCCTGGAGTGTACGGTTAAGGACAGGGGGTGGTGGC.

To note about this clone: The observed sequence ends 3 residues before the CDR3 terminus, with the missing tail filled in from the germline J gene. The J gene is TRBJ2-3, the V gene TRBV6-2 or TRBV6-3; the D gene is possibly TRBD2 (5 bases). CDR3 length: 16 amino acids. Germline V CDR1 and CDR2: MNHEY, SVGEGT. The sequenced part of the CDR3 DNA is TGTGCCAGCAGTTACTCGGGCCAAAGCTCCGGGGAGACG. Protein: CASSYSGQSSGET. The full CDR3 reads CASSYSGQSSGETQYF.

A word on this clone: Read sequence stops 3 residues before the CDR3 end, and the germline J gene provides the missing end. The J gene is TRBJ1-5, the V gene TRBV5-1, with a tentative D call TRBD1 (6 bases). V lost 0 bases and J lost 1, with 8 bases in between. In germline, CDR1 is SGHRS, CDR2 YFSETQ. The CDR3 contains 15 residues. The sequenced part of the CDR3 DNA is TGCGCCAGCAGCTTGGACGGGACAAGCAATCAGCCC. Translation gives CASSLDGTSNQP. The CDR3 in full is CASSLDGTSNQPQHF.

For this clone: Read data end 3 residues before the CDR3 end; the end is taken from the germline J gene. This chain uses TRBV18 with TRBJ2-1; 8 bases are a match to TRBD1. V shed 3 bases and J 4 bases; nucleotides not matched to a gene: 5. This CDR3 is built from 15 residues. CDR1 is KGHSH, CDR2 LQKENI, per germline. CDR3 sequence: CASSPGTGLYNEQFF. CDR3 bases read: TGTGCCAGCTCACCCGGGACAGGACTTTACAATGAG.